This T cell receptor (beta chain) was captured by sequencing in a study of blood T cell repertoires in COVID-19. Study-wide context: Nucleic acid was either cDNA or gDNA, and it came from T cells, B-cell-depleted T cells, or PBMCs.

The V segment lost 0 bases and the J segment 4 bases; nucleotides outside the gene matches: 1. The CDR3 consists of 14 residues. The germline gives CDR1 SGHKS, CDR2 YYEKEE (reference sequence). Libraries were prepared by immunoSEQ multiplex PCR; TCRdb keeps only in-frame clonotypes and omits some of them. This sample has some 150,000 clones, with around 84% found just once. This sequence joins TRBV5-5 and TRBJ1-3, with 7 positions matching TRBD1. Sequenced material: peripheral blood. The TCR sequence derives from a human donor in a cohort sampled during active COVID-19. Here the CDR3 reads CASSLAGQGNTIYF. CDR3 DNA sequence: TGTGCCAGCAGCTTGGCGGGACAGGGAAACACCATATATTTT.